This is a list of T cell receptor beta chains from one sample in a study of early T cells in non-severe SARS-CoV-2 infection. Via MiXCR, TCRdb re-called the 5' RACE reads, giving one row per CDR3 protein. This table holds roughly 120,000 distinct CDR3 sequences, over 10% found once. Here the sequenced sample was whole blood, taken at baseline. These receptors all come from an adult who was a healthcare worker with PCR-confirmed SARS-CoV-2 infection or an uninfected control (not recorded which). CDR3s include the opening cysteine and the closing phenylalanine or tryptophan. D genes are given only for firm matches. Clone size is given for some rows only: seen once, a few or many times, or a class if the clone is expanded.

cdr3_nt cdr3_aa d_call clone_size j_call v_call
TGTGCCAGCAGTTACTCTCGCAGTGGCTATGGCTACACCTTC CASSYSRSGYGYTF . few TRBJ1-2 TRBV6-2/TRBV6-3
TGTGCCAGCAGCAGGACAGGGGCGGGCAATCAGCCCCAGCATTTT CASSRTGAGNQPQHF TRBD1 few TRBJ1-5 TRBV7-9
TGCAGCGTTGGGGGACAGGGGGCGGCCGGGGAGCTGTTTTTT CSVGGQGAAGELFF TRBD1 . TRBJ2-2 TRBV29-1
TGTGCCAGCAGCCCTAGGACAGTGGCTGGCTACACCTTC CASSPRTVAGYTF . many TRBJ1-2 TRBV12-3/TRBV12-4
TGCGCCAGCAGCCTGGGCGGGGGCGCTGACTCCTTTGAAAAACTGTTTTTT CASSLGGGADSFEKLFF . few TRBJ1-4 TRBV5-1
TGCAGCGTTGGGGGAACAACAGATACGCAGTATTTT CSVGGTTDTQYF . . TRBJ2-3 TRBV29-1
TGTGCCAGCAGTTTATCGGGGAGACAGGGACGTCGGACAGATACGCAGTATTTT CASSLSGRQGRRTDTQYF TRBD1 few TRBJ2-3 TRBV28
TGCGCCAGCAGCTTGGCTATGGCAGGGAAGGATACGCAGTATTTT CASSLAMAGKDTQYF . . TRBJ2-3 TRBV5-1
TGTGCCAGTAGACCGCGACATGCCAGCAGGTCCTACGAGCAGTACTTC CASRPRHASRSYEQYF . many TRBJ2-7 TRBV19
TGTGCCAGCAGTCGGCCGGTCCAGAGCACAGATACGCAGTATTTT CASSRPVQSTDTQYF . few TRBJ2-3 TRBV28
TGCAGTGCTAGAGATCGACTTGGCAATCAGCCCCAGCATTTT CSARDRLGNQPQHF . many TRBJ1-5 TRBV20-1
TGCAGCGTTGAGGAGCAGGGTCAGATCGAGCAGTACTTC CSVEEQGQIEQYF . few TRBJ2-7 TRBV29-1
TGTGCCAGCAATAGACTAGCGTTAAGCTCCTACGAGCAGTACTTC CASNRLALSSYEQYF TRBD2 . TRBJ2-7 TRBV6-2/TRBV6-3
TGTGCCTGGATTTATCCGACAGGGAGGTACACTGAAGCTTTCTTT CAWIYPTGRYTEAFF TRBD1 . TRBJ1-1 TRBV30
TGTGCCAGCAGCTTAATGGGGGGTGACTATGGCTACACCTTC CASSLMGGDYGYTF . . TRBJ1-2 TRBV7-3
TGTGCCAGCTATTCAGCAAACTATGGCTACACCTTC CASYSANYGYTF . . TRBJ1-2 TRBV3-1
TGTGCCAGCATCGGGGCCCTTGGGCTACAAGAGACCCAGTACTTC CASIGALGLQETQYF . few TRBJ2-5 TRBV7-9
TGTGCCATCAGTGAGATGGAAGTAAGATCACCCCTCCACTTT CAISEMEVRSPLHF . few TRBJ1-6 TRBV10-3
TGTGCCAGCAGCTACGGACTAGACATACAAGAGACCCAGTACTTC CASSYGLDIQETQYF TRBD2 few TRBJ2-5 TRBV11-2
TGTGCCAGCAGTTACTCAGGGGACAGGGAAGCTTTCTTT CASSYSGDREAFF TRBD1 once TRBJ1-1 TRBV6-5
TGCAGTGCTAGGCGTACAGGGTGGCTACCCCTCCACTTT CSARRTGWLPLHF . few TRBJ1-6 TRBV20-1
TGTGCCAGCTCACCACAGCCCAGGGGGTACCAAGAGACCCAGTACTTC CASSPQPRGYQETQYF TRBD1 few TRBJ2-5 TRBV18
TGCAGCGTTGATTTTCTTCGGACAGCCAGCACAGATACGCAGTATTTT CSVDFLRTASTDTQYF . few TRBJ2-3 TRBV29-1
TGTGCCAGTATTGGGACAGCCGGAAACACCATATATTTT CASIGTAGNTIYF TRBD1 . TRBJ1-3 TRBV19
TGCAGTGCTAGAGACGAGCGGACTTATTCAAACAATGAGCAGTTCTTC CSARDERTYSNNEQFF . few TRBJ2-1 TRBV20-1
TGTGCCAGCACCCCTAGCGGGAGGTCCTACAATGAGCAGTTCTTC CASTPSGRSYNEQFF TRBD2 many TRBJ2-1 TRBV6-2/TRBV6-3
TGTGCCAGCAGCTTATCATCGGGGCAGGGCTCCTATAATTCACCCCTCCACTTT CASSLSSGQGSYNSPLHF . . TRBJ1-6 TRBV7-6
TGCGCCAGCCTGGGGAACATAAACACCGGGGAGCTGTTTTTT CASLGNINTGELFF . . TRBJ2-2 TRBV10-2
TGTGCCTGGAGCAGCTTATACAATGAGCAGTTCTTC CAWSSLYNEQFF . few TRBJ2-1 TRBV30
TGTGCCAGCAGATCTGGACAGAACGTTGGGGAGCTGTTTTTT CASRSGQNVGELFF . . TRBJ2-2 TRBV7-2
TGTGCCAGCAGTTTCCGGACGGCTAATGAAAAACTGTTTTTT CASSFRTANEKLFF . . TRBJ1-4 TRBV7-2
TGTGCCAGCAGTGAGTCCAGGCGGCAGAACACTGAAGCTTTCTTT CASSESRRQNTEAFF . . TRBJ1-1 TRBV2
TGTGCCAGCAGTCCCTCGGGACTAGCGGGAGGGCCTGAGTACTTC CASSPSGLAGGPEYF TRBD2 . TRBJ2-7 TRBV12-3/TRBV12-4
TGTGCCAGCAGCTTATCCCCGGGAGGTTCGAATTCACCCCTCCACTTT CASSLSPGGSNSPLHF . few TRBJ1-6 TRBV13
TGTGCCAGCAGCTCTCCTGACTGGGGAAACTATGGCTACACCTTC CASSSPDWGNYGYTF . . TRBJ1-2 TRBV5-6
TGCGCCAGCAGCCCTCCCGAAGTTGACGTAACCTACGAGCAGTACTTC CASSPPEVDVTYEQYF . many TRBJ2-7 TRBV5-1
TGTGCCAGCAGCTTTTCCACCGGGGAGCTGTTTTTT CASSFSTGELFF . . TRBJ2-2 TRBV11-2